Following are 3 T cell receptor beta chains from one sample sequenced in a study of cytomegalovirus exposure and HLA in healthy donors (dated by TCRdb to 2016 to 2017). Libraries were made using the immunoSEQ multiplex PCR assay. The multiplex PCR relied on a mix of 60 forward primers for TCR Vbeta segments and 13 reverse primers for TCR Jbeta segments. What TCRdb holds here is the immuneACCESS table cut down to in-frame rearrangements. Part of the clones is not present; checked against another copy, under half of the missing clones reflect an unresolved V gene, and the others are unexplained. This sample gives 100,000 to 150,000 clones in total; 70% to 80% of them show up just once. Clones ranked in the top ten supply around 2.5% of the sample. Source material: PBMCs. All receptors come from a woman aged 60-70 years in good health and CMV-seropositive.

CDR3 amino acids: CASSEGGTTSQETQYF. The CDR3 nucleotides read TGTGCCAGCAGTGAGGGAGGAACCACATCTCAAGAGACCCAGTACTTC. The gene calls are TRBV25-1 and TRBJ2-5; tentatively, D is TRBD2 (6 bases). Germline CDR1 reads MGHDK; CDR2 reads SYGVNS. The CDR3 loop spans 16 amino acids. The V end lost 3 bases, the J end lost 2 bases, and 16 bases lay between the germline ends.

The rearrangement uses TRBV28 and TRBJ2-7; D is possibly TRBD1 (6 bases). The CDR3 covers 15 residues. Germline V gene sequence: CDR1 MDHEN, CDR2 SYDVKM. The germline V and J ends were trimmed by 2 bases and 3 bases, with 14 bases remaining between them. CDR3 nucleotide sequence: TGTGCCAGCAGTTTACCGGGACACGAGAACTACGAGCAGTACTTC. It is translated as CASSLPGHENYEQYF.

V is TRBV6-5 and J is TRBJ1-1; TRBD1 aligns across 7 bases. Germline loops: CDR1 MNHEY, CDR2 SVGAGI. The CDR3 is 13 residues long. Unmatched junction bases numbered 7, after V lost 10 bases and J lost 2 bases. In DNA, the CDR3 is TGTGCCACTCAGGGGGTCCTCAACACTGAAGCTTTCTTT. Translating it yields CATQGVLNTEAFF.